This TCR beta chain is from a study of shared clonotypes between healthy human individuals. Study-wide findings and caveats: Relative to clonotypes present in all four donors, those not shared had lower generation probabilities.

V gave up 6 bases and J gave up 8 bases, with 19 bases separating them. CDR1 is MNHNY and CDR2 is SVGAGI in the germline V gene (reference sequence). CDR3 size: 14 residues. Authors' processing steps: Filtering was not the same, since immunoSEQ gave junction-only sequences without quality scores. Produced via immunoSEQ multiplex PCR; TCRdb's table is partial and in-frame only. D and trimming were read from the DNA, whereas the V and J calls and clone size are those reported in that table. The profile shows around 2.3 million clones, nearly 97% of them singletons. Of note for this clone: The antigen is not known.

The rearrangement uses TRBV6-6 and TRBJ1-2; D possibly corresponds to TRBD1 (5 bases). The TCR sequence derives from a man aged 18 to 29 in good health. The sample comprised naive CD4+ T cells sorted from blood. Subset here: CD45RA+ positively selected. As DNA, the CDR3 is TGTGCCAGCAGCCGTGGGGGGAAAAGTGACGGCTACACCTTC. Protein sequence: CASSRGGKSDGYTF.